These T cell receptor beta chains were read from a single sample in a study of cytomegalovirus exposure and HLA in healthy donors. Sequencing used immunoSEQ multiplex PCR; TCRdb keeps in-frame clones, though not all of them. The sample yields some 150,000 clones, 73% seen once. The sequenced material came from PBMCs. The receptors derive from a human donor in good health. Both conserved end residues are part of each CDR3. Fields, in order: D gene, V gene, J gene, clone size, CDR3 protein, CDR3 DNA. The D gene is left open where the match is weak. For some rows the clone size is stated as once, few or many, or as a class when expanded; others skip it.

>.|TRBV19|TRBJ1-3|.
CASKGTPYRNTIYF
TGTGCCAGTAAGGGGACACCCTATCGAAACACCATATATTTT
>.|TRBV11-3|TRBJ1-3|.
CASSLTGTGNTIYF
TGTGCCAGCAGCTTAACGGGTACTGGAAACACCATATATTTT
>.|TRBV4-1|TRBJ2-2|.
CASSPTQLRELFF
TGCGCCAGCAGCCCTACACAGCTCCGGGAGCTGTTTTTT
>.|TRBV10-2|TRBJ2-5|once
CASRPTSSFETQYF
TGCGCCAGCAGGCCAACTAGCAGTTTTGAGACCCAGTACTTC
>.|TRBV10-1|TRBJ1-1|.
CASSFDRNTEAFF
TGCGCCAGCAGTTTTGACAGAAACACTGAAGCTTTCTTT
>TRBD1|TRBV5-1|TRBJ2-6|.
CASSLGTGVGANVLTF
TGCGCCAGCAGCTTGGGGACAGGGGTTGGGGCCAACGTCCTGACTTTC
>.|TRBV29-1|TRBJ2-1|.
CSVLALEQFF
TGCAGCGTTTTGGCTCTTGAGCAGTTCTTC
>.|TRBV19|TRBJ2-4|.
CASSFIGEEGKNIQYF
TGTGCCAGTAGTTTTATTGGGGAGGAAGGCAAAAACATTCAGTACTTC
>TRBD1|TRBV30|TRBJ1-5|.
CAWGGGGNQPQHF
TGTGCCTGGGGAGGGGGCGGCAATCAGCCCCAGCATTTT
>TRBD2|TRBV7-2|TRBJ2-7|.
CASSSGLREFEQYF
TGTGCCAGCAGCTCCGGCTTGCGGGAGTTCGAGCAGTACTTC
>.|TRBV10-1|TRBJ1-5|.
CASSESYNQPQHF
TGCGCCAGCAGTGAGTCGTACAATCAGCCCCAGCATTTT
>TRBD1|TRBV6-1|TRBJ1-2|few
CASSGGGAGYGYTF
TGTGCCAGCAGTGGAGGGGGCGCGGGGTATGGCTACACCTTC
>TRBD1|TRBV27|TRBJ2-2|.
CASKMTGLGGELFF
TGTGCCAGCAAGATGACAGGGTTGGGCGGGGAGCTGTTTTTT
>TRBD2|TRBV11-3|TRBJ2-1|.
CASSFSGLANYNEQFF
TGTGCCAGCAGCTTCTCAGGACTAGCGAATTACAATGAGCAGTTCTTC
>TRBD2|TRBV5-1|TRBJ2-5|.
CASSLGLSGVQETQYF
TGCGCCAGCAGCTTGGGGCTTAGCGGGGTACAAGAGACCCAGTACTTC
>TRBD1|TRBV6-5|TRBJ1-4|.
CASRRGTGGEKLFF
TGTGCCAGCAGACGCGGGACAGGGGGTGAAAAACTGTTTTTT
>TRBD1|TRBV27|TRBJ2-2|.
CASSLGQGAGELFF
TGTGCCAGCAGTTTAGGACAGGGAGCCGGGGAGCTGTTTTTT
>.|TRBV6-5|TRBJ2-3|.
CASSFADRADTQYF
TGTGCCAGCAGTTTCGCTGATCGCGCAGATACGCAGTATTTT
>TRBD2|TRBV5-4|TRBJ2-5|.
CASSLGGGLGETQYF
TGTGCCAGCAGCTTGGGGGGGGGACTAGGGGAGACCCAGTACTTC
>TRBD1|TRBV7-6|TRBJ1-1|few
CASSAAGQGLMNTEAFF
TGTGCCAGCAGCGCTGCGGGACAGGGGTTAATGAACACTGAAGCTTTCTTT
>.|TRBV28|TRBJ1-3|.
CASSLPGTFSGNTIYF
TGTGCCAGCAGTTTGCCCGGGACATTCTCTGGAAACACCATATATTTT
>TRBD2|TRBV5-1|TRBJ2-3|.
CASSLAEGLAGGPGTDTQYF
TGCGCCAGCAGCTTGGCCGAAGGGCTAGCGGGGGGCCCGGGCACAGATACGCAGTATTTT
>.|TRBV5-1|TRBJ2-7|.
CASSLYRVGGDSYEQYF
TGCGCCAGCAGCTTGTACCGTGTGGGAGGAGACTCCTACGAGCAGTACTTC
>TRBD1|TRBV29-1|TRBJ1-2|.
CSASRHPDRGRARYGYTF
TGCAGCGCCAGCCGACACCCGGACAGGGGGCGAGCCCGCTATGGCTACACCTTC
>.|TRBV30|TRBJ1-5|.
CAWSVPTPGRGDQPQHF
TGTGCCTGGAGTGTACCCACTCCGGGACGGGGGGATCAGCCCCAGCATTTT
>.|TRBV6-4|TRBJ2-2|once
CASSVQGTTGELFF
TGTGCCAGCAGTGTTCAGGGGACGACCGGGGAGCTGTTTTTT
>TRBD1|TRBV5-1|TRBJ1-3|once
CASSEYRGHSGNTIYF
TGCGCCAGCAGCGAGTACAGGGGGCATTCTGGAAACACCATATATTTT
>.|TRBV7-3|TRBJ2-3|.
CASRQQGTDTQYF
TGTGCCAGCAGACAACAGGGAACAGATACGCAGTATTTT
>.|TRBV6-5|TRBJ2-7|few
CASTRDYEQYF
TGTGCCAGCACCCGGGACTACGAGCAGTACTTC
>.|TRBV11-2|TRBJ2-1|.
CASSLIQEGYNEQFF
TGTGCCAGCAGCTTAATTCAGGAGGGCTACAATGAGCAGTTCTTC
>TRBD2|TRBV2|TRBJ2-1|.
CASSIRLRTSGSLSEQFF
TGTGCCAGCAGTATTCGTCTTAGGACTAGCGGGAGTTTAAGTGAGCAGTTCTTC
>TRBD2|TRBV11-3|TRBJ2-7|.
CASSPRTSGGEQYF
TGTGCCAGCAGCCCCCGGACTAGCGGGGGTGAGCAGTACTTC
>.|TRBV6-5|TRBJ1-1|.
CASRGGGGQTEAFF
TGTGCCAGCAGGGGGGGCGGGGGGCAAACTGAAGCTTTCTTT
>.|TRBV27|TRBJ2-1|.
CASRYKPGVTNNEQFF
TGTGCCAGCAGATACAAGCCGGGAGTCACTAACAATGAGCAGTTCTTC
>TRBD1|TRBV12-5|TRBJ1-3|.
CASGQDRASGNTIYF
TGTGCTAGTGGACAGGACAGGGCGTCCGGAAACACCATATATTTT
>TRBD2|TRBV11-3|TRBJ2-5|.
CASSPGGSQETQYF
TGTGCCAGCAGCCCGGGGGGGTCCCAGGAGACCCAGTACTTC
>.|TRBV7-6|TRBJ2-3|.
CASSLAANTDTQYF
TGTGCCAGCAGCTTAGCAGCGAACACAGATACGCAGTATTTT
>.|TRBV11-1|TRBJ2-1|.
CASSLYFGNEQFF
TGTGCCAGCAGCTTATACTTCGGCAATGAGCAGTTCTTC
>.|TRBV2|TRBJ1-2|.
CASSDSPYGYTF
TGTGCCAGCAGTGATAGTCCATATGGCTACACCTTC
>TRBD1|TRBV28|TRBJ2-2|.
CASSFPGQPNTGELFF
TGTGCCAGCAGTTTCCCGGGACAGCCGAACACCGGGGAGCTGTTTTTT
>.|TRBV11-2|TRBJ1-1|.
CASSPQGQMNTEAFF
TGTGCCAGCAGCCCCCAAGGACAGATGAACACTGAAGCTTTCTTT
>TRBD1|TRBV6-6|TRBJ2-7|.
CASSWTNRGPLYEQYF
TGTGCCAGCAGTTGGACCAACAGGGGGCCTCTCTACGAGCAGTACTTC
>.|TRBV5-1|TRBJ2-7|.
CASSLVNRDYEQYF
TGCGCCAGCAGCTTGGTCAACCGGGACTACGAGCAGTACTTC
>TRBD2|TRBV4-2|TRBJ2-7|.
CASSQTLAGEYEQYF
TGTGCCAGCAGCCAAACACTAGCGGGAGAGTACGAGCAGTACTTC
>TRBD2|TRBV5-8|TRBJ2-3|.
CASSDLTGGTGADTQYF
TGTGCCAGCAGCGACCTAACCGGGGGGACCGGAGCAGATACGCAGTATTTT
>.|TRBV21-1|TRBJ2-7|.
CASTFKRQGNYEQYF
TGTGCCAGCACCTTCAAGAGACAGGGGAATTACGAGCAGTACTTC
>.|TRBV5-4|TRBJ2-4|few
CASSSATAGGNIQYF
TGTGCCAGCAGTTCCGCAACGGCAGGGGGGAACATTCAGTACTTC
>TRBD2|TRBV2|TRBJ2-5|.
CASMPSGGQETQYF
TGTGCCAGCATGCCTAGCGGGGGACAAGAGACCCAGTACTTC
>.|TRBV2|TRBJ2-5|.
CASSVSQETQYF
TGTGCCAGCAGTGTGAGTCAAGAGACCCAGTACTTC
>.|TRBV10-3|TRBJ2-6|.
CAISSSSGANVLTF
TGTGCCATCAGTTCCAGCTCTGGGGCCAACGTCCTGACTTTC
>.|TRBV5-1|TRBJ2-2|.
CASSLQGWGTGELFF
TGCGCCAGCAGCTTACAGGGTTGGGGCACCGGGGAGCTGTTTTTT
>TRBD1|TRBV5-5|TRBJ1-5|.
CASSLDRASQPQHF
TGTGCCAGCAGCCTCGACAGGGCCAGTCAGCCCCAGCATTTT
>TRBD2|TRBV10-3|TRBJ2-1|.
CAIAGGHNEQFF
TGTGCCATAGCGGGGGGGCACAATGAGCAGTTCTTC
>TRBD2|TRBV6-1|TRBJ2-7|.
CASSEALAGGSYEQYF
TGTGCCAGCAGTGAAGCCTTAGCGGGAGGATCCTACGAGCAGTACTTC